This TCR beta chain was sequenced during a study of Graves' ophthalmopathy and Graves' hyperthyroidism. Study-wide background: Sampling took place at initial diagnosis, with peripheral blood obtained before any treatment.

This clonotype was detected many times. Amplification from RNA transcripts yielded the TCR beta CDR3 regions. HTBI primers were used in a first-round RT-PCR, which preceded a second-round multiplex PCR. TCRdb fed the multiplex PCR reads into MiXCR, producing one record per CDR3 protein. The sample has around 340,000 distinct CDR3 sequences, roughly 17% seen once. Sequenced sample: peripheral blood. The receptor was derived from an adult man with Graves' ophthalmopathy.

This chain's CDR3 is CASSAGLPPLHF. The DNA for the CDR3 is TGTGCCAGCAGCGCCGGGCTCCCACCCCTCCACTTT. The chain recombines TRBV9 with TRBJ1-6, with D uncertain. Germline CDR1 reads SGDLS; CDR2 reads YYNGEE. V gave up 3 bases and J gave up 11 bases, with 9 bases separating them. This CDR3 contains 12 residues.